Here is one TCR beta chain with its context. Germline values: CDR1 SGHRS, CDR2 YFSETQ. Losses at the gene ends were 4 bases for V and 4 bases for J; bases not matched to a gene: 9. The CDR3 runs 16 residues. Data came from immunoSEQ multiplex PCR; TCRdb stores just in-frame clones and leaves some out. The sample lists about 32,000 clones, 90% to 95% occurring once. This record belongs to a study of circulating and synovial CD4+ cells in juvenile arthritis. Sequencing was carried out using CD4+ T cells from blood. The chain is built from TRBV5-1 and TRBJ2-1, with 9 bases aligning to TRBD2. This clonotype was obtained from a human donor with juvenile idiopathic arthritis. Written as DNA, the CDR3 is TGCGCCAGCAGCCGCACGGCGGGGGGGAATTACAATGAGCAGTTCTTC. Its protein product is CASSRTAGGNYNEQFF.